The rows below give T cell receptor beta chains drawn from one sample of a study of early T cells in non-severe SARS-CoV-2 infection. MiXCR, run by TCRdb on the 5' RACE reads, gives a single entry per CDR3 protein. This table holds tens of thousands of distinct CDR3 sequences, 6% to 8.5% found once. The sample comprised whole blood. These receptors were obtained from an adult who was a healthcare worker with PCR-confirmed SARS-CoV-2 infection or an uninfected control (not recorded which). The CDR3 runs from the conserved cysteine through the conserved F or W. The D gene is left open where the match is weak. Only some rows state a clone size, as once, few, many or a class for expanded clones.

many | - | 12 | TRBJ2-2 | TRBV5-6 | TGTGCCAGCAGCCAGGACACCGGGGAGCTGTTTTTT | CASSQDTGELFF
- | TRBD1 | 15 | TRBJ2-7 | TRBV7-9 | TGTGCCAGCAGCTTAGAAACAGGGGAACTTGACGAGCAGTACTTC | CASSLETGELDEQYF
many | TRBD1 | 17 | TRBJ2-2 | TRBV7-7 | TGTGCCAGCAGCCTCTACGGACAGGGAGCGAACACCGGGGAGCTGTTTTTT | CASSLYGQGANTGELFF
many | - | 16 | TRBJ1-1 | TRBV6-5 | TGTGCCAGCAGTAACCCGACAGTTGCCCGTTCCAATGAAGCTTTCTTT | CASSNPTVARSNEAFF
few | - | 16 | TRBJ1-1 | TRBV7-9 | TGTGCCAGCAGCTTCGGTCCGGGCCCTTCGAACACTGAAGCTTTCTTT | CASSFGPGPSNTEAFF
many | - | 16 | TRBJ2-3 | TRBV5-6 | TGTGCCAGCAGCTTTGGTTCTAGCGCACGCACAGATACGCAGTATTTT | CASSFGSSARTDTQYF
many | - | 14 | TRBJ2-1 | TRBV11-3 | TGTGCCAGCAGCTTAGATGGGTGGGGGGTTGAGCAGTTCTTC | CASSLDGWGVEQFF
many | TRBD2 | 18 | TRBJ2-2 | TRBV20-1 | TGCAGTGCTAGAGTCTTGTCAAGCGGGAGAGCGGACACCGGGGAGCTGTTTTTT | CSARVLSSGRADTGELFF
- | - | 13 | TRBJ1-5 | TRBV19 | TGTGCCAGTAGCCAGGGGCCGGGGCAGCCCCAGCATTTT | CASSQGPGQPQHF
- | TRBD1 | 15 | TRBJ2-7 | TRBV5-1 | TGCGCCAGCAGCTGGGGGACAGGGGTTGGGTACGAGCAGTACTTC | CASSWGTGVGYEQYF
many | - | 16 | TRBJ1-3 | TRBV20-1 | TGCAGTGCTATGACCCTCAGGGCCTCCTCTGGAAACACCATATATTTT | CSAMTLRASSGNTIYF
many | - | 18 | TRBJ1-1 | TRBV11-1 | TGTGCCAGCAGCTCTTATCCGGGACCTGGGTTTTCGAACACTGAAGCTTTCTTT | CASSSYPGPGFSNTEAFF
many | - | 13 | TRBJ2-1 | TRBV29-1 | TGCAGCGCCGCCCGTCTAAACTACAATGAGCAGTTCTTC | CSAARLNYNEQFF
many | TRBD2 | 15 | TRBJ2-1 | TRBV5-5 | TGTGCCAGCAGCTTGTTCCCTAGCGGGGGTAATGAGCAGTTCTTC | CASSLFPSGGNEQFF
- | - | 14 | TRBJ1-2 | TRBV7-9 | TGTGCCAGCAGCCCGAAAAGGACTAACTATGGCTACACCTTC | CASSPKRTNYGYTF
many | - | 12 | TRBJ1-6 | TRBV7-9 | TGTGCCAGCAGCTTCATGAATTCACCCCTCCACTTT | CASSFMNSPLHF
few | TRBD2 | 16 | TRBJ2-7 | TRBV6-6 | TGTGCCAGCAGGCCTAGCGGGAAAAGGAGTGCTAGTGAGCAGTACTTC | CASRPSGKRSASEQYF
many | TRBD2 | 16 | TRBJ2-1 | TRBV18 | TGTGCCAGCTCACCGCTAGCGGGAGGGAACTACAATGAGCAGTTCTTC | CASSPLAGGNYNEQFF
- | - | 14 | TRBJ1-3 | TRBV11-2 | TGTGCCAGCAGCCCGATCGGGGCTGGAAACACCATATATTTT | CASSPIGAGNTIYF
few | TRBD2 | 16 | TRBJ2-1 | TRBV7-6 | TGTGCCAGCAGCTACACTAGCGGGAATCCTTTCAATGAGCAGTTCTTC | CASSYTSGNPFNEQFF
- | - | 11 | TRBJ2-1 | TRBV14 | TGTGCCAGCAGCCAGGTCTATGAGCAGTTCTTC | CASSQVYEQFF
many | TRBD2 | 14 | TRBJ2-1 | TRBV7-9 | TGTGCCAGCAGGAGCGGGGATGCGAACAATGAGCAGTTCTTC | CASRSGDANNEQFF
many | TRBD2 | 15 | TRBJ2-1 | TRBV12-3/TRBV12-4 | TGTGCCAGCAGTTTGACTAGCGGGAGGGGCAATGAGCAGTTCTTC | CASSLTSGRGNEQFF
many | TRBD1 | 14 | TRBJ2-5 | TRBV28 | TGTGCCAGCAGTTCCAGGGGGTGGCAAGAGACCCAGTACTTC | CASSSRGWQETQYF
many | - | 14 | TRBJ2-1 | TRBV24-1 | TGTGCCACCACCGCCGGGACTCCGGGGAATGAGCAGTTCTTC | CATTAGTPGNEQFF
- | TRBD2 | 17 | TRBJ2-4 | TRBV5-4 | TGTGCCAGCAGCTTGGGAGGACTAGCGGACGAGAAAAACATTCAGTACTTC | CASSLGGLADEKNIQYF
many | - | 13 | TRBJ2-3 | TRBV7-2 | TGTGCCAGCAGCTCCCCCGGATCAGATACGCAGTATTTT | CASSSPGSDTQYF
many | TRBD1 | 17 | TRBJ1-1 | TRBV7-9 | TGTGCCAGCAGCCCCTCCGGACAGGGGGCCGTTAACACTGAAGCTTTCTTT | CASSPSGQGAVNTEAFF
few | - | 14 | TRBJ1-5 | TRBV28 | TGTGCCAGCAGTTTTAGGCGAGGAGTCCAGCCCCAGCATTTT | CASSFRRGVQPQHF
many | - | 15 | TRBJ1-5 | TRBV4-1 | TGCGCCAGCAGCCACAGGGGCGGGGACAATCAGCCCCAGCATTTT | CASSHRGGDNQPQHF
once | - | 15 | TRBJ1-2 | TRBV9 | TGTGCCAGCAGCGTAGCTGGTACGAAGAACTATGGCTACACCTTC | CASSVAGTKNYGYTF
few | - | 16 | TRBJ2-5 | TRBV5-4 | TGTGCCAGCAGCTTGGCCGGCAGAAAGACCCAAGAGACCCAGTACTTC | CASSLAGRKTQETQYF
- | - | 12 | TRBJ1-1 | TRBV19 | TGTGCCAGTAGTCGTGCGAACACTGAAGCTTTCTTT | CASSRANTEAFF